Sequencing of this TCR beta chain was carried out in a study of cytomegalovirus exposure and HLA in healthy donors. Donors in the study were healthy people who gave bone marrow. The CDR3 extends over 16 amino acids. Germline V lookup: CDR1 MGHDK, CDR2 SYGVNS. The V gene end was trimmed by 2 bases and the J gene end by 1 base; junction bases not matched to a gene: 7. A remark on this clone: Antigen: not known.

Findings of the study overall: Immune exposure was documented only through CMV serostatus. By a later analysis, the bulk of CMV-associated TCR beta chains appeared HLA-restricted.

Vbeta (60) and Jbeta (13) primers were used in the PCR. Method: immunoSEQ multiplex PCR; TCRdb's copy keeps in-frame clones and lacks some. This table holds 150,000 to 200,000 clones, roughly 87% found once. The V call is TRBV25-1, the J call TRBJ1-1; 7 bases are a match to TRBD1. The sample was PBMCs. The source is a girl in the first two years of life in good health and CMV-seronegative. As DNA, the CDR3 is TGTGCCAGCAGTGAACCTGGGACAGTCAAGAACACTGAAGCTTTCTTT. This codes for CASSEPGTVKNTEAFF.